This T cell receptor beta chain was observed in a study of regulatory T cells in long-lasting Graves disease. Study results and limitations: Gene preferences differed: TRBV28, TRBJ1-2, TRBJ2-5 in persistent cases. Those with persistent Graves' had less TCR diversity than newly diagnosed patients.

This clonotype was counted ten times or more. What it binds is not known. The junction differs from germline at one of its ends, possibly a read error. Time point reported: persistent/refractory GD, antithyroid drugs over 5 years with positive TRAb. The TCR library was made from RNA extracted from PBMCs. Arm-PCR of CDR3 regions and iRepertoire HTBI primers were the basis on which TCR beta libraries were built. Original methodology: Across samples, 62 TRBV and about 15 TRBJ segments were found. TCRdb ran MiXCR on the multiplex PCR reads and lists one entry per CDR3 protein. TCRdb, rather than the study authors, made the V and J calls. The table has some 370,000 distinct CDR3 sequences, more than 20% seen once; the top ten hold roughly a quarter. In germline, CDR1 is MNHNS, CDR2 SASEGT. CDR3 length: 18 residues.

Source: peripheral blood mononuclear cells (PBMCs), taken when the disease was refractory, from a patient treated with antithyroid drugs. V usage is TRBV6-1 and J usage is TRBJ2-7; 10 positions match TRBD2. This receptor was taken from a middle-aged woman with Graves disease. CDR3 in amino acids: CASSESPSGRAGWVEQYF. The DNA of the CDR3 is TGCGCCAGCAGTGAGTCACCGAGCGGGAGGGCCGGATGGGTCGAGCAGTACTTC.